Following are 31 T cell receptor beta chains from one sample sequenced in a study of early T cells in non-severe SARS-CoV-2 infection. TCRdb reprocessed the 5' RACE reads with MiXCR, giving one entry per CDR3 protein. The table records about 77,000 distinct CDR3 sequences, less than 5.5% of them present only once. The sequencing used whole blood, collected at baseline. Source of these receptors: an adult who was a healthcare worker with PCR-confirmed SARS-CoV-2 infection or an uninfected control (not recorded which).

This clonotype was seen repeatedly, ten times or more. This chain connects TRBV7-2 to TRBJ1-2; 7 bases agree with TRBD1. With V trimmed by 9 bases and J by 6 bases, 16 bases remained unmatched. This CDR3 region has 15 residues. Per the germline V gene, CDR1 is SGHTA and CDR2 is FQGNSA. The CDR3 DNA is TGTGCCAGGAAGGGGGCGGAGCACTTGTTGGATGGCTACACCTTC. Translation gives CARKGAEHLLDGYTF.

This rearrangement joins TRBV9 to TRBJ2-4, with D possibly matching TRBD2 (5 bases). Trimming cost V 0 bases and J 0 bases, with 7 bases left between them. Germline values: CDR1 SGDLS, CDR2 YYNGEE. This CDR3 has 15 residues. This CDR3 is CASSVGGGAKNIQYF. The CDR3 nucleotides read TGTGCCAGCAGCGTAGGAGGAGGAGCCAAAAACATTCAGTACTTC.

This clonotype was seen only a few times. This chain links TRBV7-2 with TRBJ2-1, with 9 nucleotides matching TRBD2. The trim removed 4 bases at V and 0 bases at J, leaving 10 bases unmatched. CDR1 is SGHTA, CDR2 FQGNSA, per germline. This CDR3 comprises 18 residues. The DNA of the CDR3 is TGTGCCAGCAGCTCCCGTAGGCTTAGCGGGAGCTCCTACAATGAGCAGTTCTTC. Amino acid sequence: CASSSRRLSGSSYNEQFF.

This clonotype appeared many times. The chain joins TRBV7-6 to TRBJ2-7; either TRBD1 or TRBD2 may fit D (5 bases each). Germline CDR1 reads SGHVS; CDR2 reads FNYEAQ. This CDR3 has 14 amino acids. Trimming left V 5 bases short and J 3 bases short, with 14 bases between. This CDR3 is CASSPRPGSYEQYF. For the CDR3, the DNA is TGTGCCAGCAGCCCACGGCCAGGGAGCTACGAGCAGTACTTC.

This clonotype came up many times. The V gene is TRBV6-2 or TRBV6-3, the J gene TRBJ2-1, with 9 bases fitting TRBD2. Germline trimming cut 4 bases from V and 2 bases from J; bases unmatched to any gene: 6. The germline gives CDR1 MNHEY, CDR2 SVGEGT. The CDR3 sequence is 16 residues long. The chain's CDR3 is CASSSKREVTYNEQFF. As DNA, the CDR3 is TGTGCCAGCAGTTCAAAGCGGGAGGTAACCTACAATGAGCAGTTCTTC.

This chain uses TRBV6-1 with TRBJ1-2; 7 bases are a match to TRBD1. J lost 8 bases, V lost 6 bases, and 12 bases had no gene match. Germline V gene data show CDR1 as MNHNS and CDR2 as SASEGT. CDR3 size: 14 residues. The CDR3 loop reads CASSDRSGGSGYTF. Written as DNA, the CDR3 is TGTGCCAGCAGCGACAGATCAGGGGGAAGCGGCTACACCTTC.

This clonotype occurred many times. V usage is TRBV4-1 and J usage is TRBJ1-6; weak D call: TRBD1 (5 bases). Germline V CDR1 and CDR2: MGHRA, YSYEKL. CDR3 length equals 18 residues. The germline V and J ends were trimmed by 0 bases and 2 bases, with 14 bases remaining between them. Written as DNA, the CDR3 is TGCGCCAGCAGCCAAGATTCGGGAGGGGAGACCTATAATTCACCCCTCCACTTT. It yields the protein CASSQDSGGETYNSPLHF.

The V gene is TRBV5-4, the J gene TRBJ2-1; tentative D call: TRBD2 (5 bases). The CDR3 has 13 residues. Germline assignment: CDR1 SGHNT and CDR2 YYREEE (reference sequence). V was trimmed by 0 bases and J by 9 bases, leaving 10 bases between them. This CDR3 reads CASSLGGPGEQFF. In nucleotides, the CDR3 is TGTGCCAGCAGCTTGGGAGGGCCCGGTGAGCAGTTCTTC.

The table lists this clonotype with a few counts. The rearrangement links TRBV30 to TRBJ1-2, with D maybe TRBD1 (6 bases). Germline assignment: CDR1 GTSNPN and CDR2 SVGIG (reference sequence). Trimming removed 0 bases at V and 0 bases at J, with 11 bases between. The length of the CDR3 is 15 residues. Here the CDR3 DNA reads TGTGCCTGGAGTGTAGGGGGGACTTCTAACTATGGCTACACCTTC. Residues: CAWSVGGTSNYGYTF. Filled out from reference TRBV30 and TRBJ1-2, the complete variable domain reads SQTIHQWPATLVQPVGSPLSLECTVEGTSNPNLYWYRQAAGRGLQLLFYSVGIGQISSEVPQNLSASRPQDRQFILSSKKLLLSDSGFYLCAWSVGGTSNYGYTFGSGTRLTVV.

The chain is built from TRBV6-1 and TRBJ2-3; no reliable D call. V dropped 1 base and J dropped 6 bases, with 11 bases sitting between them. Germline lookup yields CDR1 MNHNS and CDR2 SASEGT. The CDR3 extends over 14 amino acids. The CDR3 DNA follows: TGTGCCAGCAGTGAAGGAGCGAGCAAGGATACGCAGTATTTT. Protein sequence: CASSEGASKDTQYF.

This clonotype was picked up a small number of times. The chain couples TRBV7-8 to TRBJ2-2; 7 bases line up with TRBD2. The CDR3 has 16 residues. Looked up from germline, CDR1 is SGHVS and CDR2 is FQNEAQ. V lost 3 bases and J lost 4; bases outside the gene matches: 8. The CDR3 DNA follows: TGTGCCAGCAGCTTCCTAAGGCGGGAGTCCACCGGGGAGCTGTTTTTT. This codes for CASSFLRRESTGELFF.

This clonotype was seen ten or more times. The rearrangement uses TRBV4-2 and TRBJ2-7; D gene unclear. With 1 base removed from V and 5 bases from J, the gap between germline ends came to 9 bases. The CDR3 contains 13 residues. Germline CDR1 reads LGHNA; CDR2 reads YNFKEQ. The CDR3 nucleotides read TGTGCCAGCAGCCAAGCCCCGTTGGACGAGCAGTACTTC. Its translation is CASSQAPLDEQYF.

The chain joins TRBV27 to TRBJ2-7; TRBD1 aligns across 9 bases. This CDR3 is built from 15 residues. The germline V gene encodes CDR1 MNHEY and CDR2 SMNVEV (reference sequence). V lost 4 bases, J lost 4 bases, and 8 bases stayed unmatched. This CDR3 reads CASSSPGQGDYEQYF. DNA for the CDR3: TGTGCCAGCAGTTCACCGGGACAGGGTGATTACGAGCAGTACTTC.

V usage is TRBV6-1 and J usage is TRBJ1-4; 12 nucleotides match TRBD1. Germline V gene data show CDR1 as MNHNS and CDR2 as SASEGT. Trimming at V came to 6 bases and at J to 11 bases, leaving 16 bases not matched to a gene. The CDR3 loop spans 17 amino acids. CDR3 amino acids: CASRPPGQGAYFVKLFF. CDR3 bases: TGTGCCAGCAGACCCCCGGGACAGGGGGCGTACTTCGTGAAACTGTTTTTT.

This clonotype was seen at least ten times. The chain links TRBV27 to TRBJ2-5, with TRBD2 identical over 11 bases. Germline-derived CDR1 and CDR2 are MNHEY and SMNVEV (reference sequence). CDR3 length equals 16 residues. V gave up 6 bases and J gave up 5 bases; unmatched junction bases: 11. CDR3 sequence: CASSSSTSGTEETQYF. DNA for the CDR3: TGTGCCAGCAGCTCGTCGACTAGCGGGACAGAGGAGACCCAGTACTTC.

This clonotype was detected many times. For the CDR3, the DNA is TGCGCCAGCAGCTTACAGGTAGCGCAAGAGACCCAGTACTTC. It encodes CASSLQVAQETQYF. This chain links TRBV5-1 with TRBJ2-5; D is possibly TRBD1 or TRBD2 (5 bases each). Between the trimmed V and J ends, which lost 2 bases and 2 bases, there was a span of 10 bases. The CDR3 runs 14 residues. The germline CDR1 and CDR2 sequences are SGHRS and YFSETQ.

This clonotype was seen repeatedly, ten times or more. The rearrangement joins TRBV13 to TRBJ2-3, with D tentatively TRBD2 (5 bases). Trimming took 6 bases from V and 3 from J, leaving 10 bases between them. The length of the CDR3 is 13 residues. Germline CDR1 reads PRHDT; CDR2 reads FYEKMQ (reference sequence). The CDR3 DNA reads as TGTGCCAGCAGTTGGCGCGGGACAGATACGCAGTATTTT. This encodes CASSWRGTDTQYF.

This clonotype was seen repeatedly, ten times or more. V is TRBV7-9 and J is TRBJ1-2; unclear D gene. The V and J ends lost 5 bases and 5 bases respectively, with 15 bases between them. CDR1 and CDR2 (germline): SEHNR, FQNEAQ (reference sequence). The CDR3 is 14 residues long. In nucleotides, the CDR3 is TGTGCCAGCAGCCTAATCGCGACGGCGTATGGCTACACCTTC. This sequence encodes CASSLIATAYGYTF.

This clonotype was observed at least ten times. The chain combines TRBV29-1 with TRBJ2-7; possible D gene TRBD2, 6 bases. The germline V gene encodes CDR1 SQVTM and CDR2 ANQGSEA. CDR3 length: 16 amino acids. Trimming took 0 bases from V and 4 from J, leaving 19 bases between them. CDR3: CSVEEPKGTDGYEQYF. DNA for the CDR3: TGCAGCGTTGAAGAGCCCAAGGGGACTGACGGATACGAGCAGTACTTC.

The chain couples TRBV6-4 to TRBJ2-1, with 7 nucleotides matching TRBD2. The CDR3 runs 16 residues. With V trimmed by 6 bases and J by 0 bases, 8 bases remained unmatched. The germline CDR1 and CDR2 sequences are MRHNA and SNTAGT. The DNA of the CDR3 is TGTGCCAGCAGAGTCCATAGCGGGCTCTCCTACAATGAGCAGTTCTTC. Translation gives CASRVHSGLSYNEQFF.

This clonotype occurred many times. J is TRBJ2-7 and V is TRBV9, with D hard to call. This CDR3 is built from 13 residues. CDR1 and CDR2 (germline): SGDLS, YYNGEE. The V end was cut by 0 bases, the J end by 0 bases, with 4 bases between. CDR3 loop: CASSVDSSYEQYF. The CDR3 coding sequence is TGTGCCAGCAGCGTAGACAGCTCCTACGAGCAGTACTTC.

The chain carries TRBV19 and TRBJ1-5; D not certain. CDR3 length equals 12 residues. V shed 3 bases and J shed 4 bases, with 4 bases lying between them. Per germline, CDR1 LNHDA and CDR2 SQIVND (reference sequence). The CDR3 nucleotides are TGTGCCAGTAGTATCGGAAATCAGCCCCAGCATTTT. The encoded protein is CASSIGNQPQHF.

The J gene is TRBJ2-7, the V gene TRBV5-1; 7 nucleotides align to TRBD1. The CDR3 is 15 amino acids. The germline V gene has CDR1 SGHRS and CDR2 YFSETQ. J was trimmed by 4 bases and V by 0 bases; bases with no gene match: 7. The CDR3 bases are TGCGCCAGCAGCTTGGGATGGACAGGTACATACGAGCAGTACTTC. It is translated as CASSLGWTGTYEQYF.

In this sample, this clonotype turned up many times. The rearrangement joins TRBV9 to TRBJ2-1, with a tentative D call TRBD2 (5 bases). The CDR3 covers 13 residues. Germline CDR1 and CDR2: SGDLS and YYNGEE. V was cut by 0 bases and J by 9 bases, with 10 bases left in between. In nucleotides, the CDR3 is TGTGCCAGCAGCGTAGAAGATGGAGGTGAGCAGTTCTTC. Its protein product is CASSVEDGGEQFF.

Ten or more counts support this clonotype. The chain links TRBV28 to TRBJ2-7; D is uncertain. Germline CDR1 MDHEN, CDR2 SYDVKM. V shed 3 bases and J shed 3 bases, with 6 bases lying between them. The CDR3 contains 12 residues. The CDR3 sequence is CASSLRYYEQYF. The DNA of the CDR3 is TGTGCCAGCAGTTTGCGGTACTACGAGCAGTACTTC.

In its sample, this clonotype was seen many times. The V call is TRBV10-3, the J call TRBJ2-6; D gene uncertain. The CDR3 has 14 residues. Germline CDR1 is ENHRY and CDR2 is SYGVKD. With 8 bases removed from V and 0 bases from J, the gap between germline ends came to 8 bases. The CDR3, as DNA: TGTGCCATCTCGGCAAGCTCTGGGGCCAACGTCCTGACTTTC. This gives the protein CAISASSGANVLTF.

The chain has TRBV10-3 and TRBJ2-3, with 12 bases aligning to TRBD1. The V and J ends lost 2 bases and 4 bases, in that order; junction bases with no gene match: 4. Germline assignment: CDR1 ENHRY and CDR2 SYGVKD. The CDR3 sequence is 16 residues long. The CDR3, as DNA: TGTGCCATCAGTGAGAGGGGACAGGGGGCGGCAGATACGCAGTATTTT. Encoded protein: CAISERGQGAADTQYF.

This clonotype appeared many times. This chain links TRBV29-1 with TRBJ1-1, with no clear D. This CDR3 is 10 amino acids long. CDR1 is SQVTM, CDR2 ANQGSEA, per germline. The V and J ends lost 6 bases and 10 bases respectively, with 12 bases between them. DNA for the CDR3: TGCAGCGTGGTGACGGGCCCAGCTTTCTTT. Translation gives CSVVTGPAFF.

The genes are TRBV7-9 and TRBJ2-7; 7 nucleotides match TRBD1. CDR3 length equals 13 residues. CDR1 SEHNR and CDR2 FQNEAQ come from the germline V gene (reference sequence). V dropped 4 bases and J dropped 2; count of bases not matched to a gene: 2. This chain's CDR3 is CASSSQGAYEQYF. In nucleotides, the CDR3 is TGTGCCAGCAGCTCCCAGGGGGCCTACGAGCAGTACTTC.

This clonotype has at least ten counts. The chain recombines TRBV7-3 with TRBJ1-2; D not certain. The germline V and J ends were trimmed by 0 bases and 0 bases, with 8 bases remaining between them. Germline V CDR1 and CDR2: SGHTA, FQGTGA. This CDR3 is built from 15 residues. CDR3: CASSLTRESNYGYTF. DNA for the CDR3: TGTGCCAGCAGCTTAACTAGAGAGTCTAACTATGGCTACACCTTC.

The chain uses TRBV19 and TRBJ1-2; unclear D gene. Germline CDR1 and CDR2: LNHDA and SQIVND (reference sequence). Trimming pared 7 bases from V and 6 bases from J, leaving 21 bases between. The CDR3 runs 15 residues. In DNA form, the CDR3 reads TGTGCCAGTATGCGTCCCGGGATCGCTCCCCATGGCTACACCTTC. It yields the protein CASMRPGIAPHGYTF. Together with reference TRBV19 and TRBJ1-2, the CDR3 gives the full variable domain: DGGITQSPKYLFRKEGQNVTLSCEQNLNHDAMYWYRQDPGQGLRLIYYSQIVNDFQKGDIAEGYSVSREKKESFPLTVTSAQKNPTAFYLCASMRPGIAPHGYTFGSGTRLTVV.